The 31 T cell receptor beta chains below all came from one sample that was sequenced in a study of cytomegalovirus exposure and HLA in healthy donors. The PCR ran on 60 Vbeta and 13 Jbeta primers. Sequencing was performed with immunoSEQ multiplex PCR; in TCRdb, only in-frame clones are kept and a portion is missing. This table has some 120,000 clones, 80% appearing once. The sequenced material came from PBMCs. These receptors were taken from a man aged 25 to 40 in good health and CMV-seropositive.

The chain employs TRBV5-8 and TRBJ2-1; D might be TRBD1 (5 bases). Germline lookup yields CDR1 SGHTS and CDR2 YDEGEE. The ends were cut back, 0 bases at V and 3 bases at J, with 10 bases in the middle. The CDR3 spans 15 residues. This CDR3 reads CASSLEGVDYNEQFF. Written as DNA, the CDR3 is TGTGCCAGCAGCTTGGAAGGGGTGGACTACAATGAGCAGTTCTTC.

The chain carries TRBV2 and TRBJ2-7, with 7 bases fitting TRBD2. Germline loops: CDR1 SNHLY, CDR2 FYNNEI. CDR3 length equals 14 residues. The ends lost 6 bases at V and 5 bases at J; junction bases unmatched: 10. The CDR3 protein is CASSAGEENDEQYF. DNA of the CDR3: TGTGCCAGCAGCGCGGGGGAAGAGAACGACGAGCAGTACTTC. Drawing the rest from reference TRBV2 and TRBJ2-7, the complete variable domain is EPEVTQTPSHQVTQMGQEVILRCVPISNHLYFYWYRQILGQKVEFLVSFYNNEISEKSEIFDDQFSVERPDGSNFTLKIRSTKLEDSAMYFCASSAGEENDEQYFGPGTRLTVT.

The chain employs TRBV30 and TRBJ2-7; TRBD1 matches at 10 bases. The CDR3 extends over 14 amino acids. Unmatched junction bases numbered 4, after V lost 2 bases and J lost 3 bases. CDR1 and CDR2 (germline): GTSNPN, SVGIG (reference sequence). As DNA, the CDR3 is TGTGCCTGGAGTAGAGGGACAGGGGTCTACGAGCAGTACTTC. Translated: CAWSRGTGVYEQYF.

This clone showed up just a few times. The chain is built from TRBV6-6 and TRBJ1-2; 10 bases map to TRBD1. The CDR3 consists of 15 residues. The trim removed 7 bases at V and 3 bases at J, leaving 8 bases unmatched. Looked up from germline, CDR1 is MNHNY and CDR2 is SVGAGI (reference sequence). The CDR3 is CASNDRGRRDYGYTF. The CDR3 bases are TGTGCCAGCAACGACAGGGGGCGCAGGGACTATGGCTACACCTTC.

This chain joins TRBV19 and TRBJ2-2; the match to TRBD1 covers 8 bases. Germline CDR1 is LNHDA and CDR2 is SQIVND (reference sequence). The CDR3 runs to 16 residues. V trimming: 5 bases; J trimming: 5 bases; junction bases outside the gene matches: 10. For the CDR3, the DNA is TGTGCCAGTAGTGACCTAACAGGGGGTCTGACCGGGGAGCTGTTTTTT. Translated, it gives CASSDLTGGLTGELFF.

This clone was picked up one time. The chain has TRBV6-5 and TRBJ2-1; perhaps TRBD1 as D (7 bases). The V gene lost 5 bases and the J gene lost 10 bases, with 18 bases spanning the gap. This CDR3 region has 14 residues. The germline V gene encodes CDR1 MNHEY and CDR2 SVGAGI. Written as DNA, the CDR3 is TGTGCCAGCAGTCCCCCGACAGGGACTCAGGAGCAGTTCTTC. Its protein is CASSPPTGTQEQFF.

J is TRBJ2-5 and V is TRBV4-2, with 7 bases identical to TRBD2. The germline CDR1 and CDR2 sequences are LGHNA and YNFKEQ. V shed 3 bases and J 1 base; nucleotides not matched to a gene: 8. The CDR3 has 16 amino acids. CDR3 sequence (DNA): TGTGCCAGCAGCCAGGCTGCGGGACTACCCCAAGAGACCCAGTACTTC. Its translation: CASSQAAGLPQETQYF.

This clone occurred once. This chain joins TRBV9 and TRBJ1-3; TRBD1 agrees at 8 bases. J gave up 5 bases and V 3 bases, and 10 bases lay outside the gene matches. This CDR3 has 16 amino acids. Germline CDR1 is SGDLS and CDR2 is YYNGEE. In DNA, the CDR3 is TGTGCCAGCAGCGAAGCTGGTGGACAGGGTCGAAACACCATATATTTT. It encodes CASSEAGGQGRNTIYF.

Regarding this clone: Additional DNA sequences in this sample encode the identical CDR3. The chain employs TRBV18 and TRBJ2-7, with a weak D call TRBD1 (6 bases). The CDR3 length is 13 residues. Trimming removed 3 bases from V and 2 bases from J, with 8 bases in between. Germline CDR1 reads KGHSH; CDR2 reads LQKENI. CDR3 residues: CASSPGQTYEQYF. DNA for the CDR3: TGTGCCAGCTCACCTGGACAGACCTACGAGCAGTACTTC.

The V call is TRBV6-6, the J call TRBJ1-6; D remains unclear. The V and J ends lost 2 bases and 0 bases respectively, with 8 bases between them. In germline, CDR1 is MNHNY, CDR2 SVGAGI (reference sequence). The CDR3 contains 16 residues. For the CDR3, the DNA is TGTGCCAGCAGTTACACGGGGATCTCCTATAATTCACCCCTCCACTTT. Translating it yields CASSYTGISYNSPLHF.

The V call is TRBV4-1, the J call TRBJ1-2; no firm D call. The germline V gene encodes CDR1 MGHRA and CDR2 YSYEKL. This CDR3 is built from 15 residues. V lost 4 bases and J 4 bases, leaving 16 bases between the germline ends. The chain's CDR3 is CASSPYPDASYGYTF. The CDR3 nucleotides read TGCGCCAGCAGCCCGTATCCTGACGCTAGCTATGGCTACACCTTC.

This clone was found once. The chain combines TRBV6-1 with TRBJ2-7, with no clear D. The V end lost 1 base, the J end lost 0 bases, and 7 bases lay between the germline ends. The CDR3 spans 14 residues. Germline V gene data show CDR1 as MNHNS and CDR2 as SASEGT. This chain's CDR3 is CASSEDGFSYEQYF. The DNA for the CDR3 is TGTGCCAGCAGTGAAGACGGGTTCTCCTACGAGCAGTACTTC.

The CDR3 nucleotides are TGTGCCAGCAGCTTGTACCCCGGGACAGGGAGGGAAGAGACCCAGTACTTC. It is translated as CASSLYPGTGREETQYF. J is TRBJ2-5 and V is TRBV5-4; TRBD1 matches at 9 bases. The CDR3 runs to 17 residues. Unmatched junction bases numbered 10, after V lost 1 base and J lost 3 bases. Looked up from germline, CDR1 is SGHNT and CDR2 is YYREEE (reference sequence).

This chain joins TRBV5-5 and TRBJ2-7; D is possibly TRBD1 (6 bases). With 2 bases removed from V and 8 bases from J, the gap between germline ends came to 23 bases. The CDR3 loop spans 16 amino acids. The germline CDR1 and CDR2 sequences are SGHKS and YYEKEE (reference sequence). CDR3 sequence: CASSFRETGGVTQQYF. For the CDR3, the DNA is TGTGCCAGCAGCTTCCGCGAGACAGGTGGAGTTACCCAGCAGTACTTC. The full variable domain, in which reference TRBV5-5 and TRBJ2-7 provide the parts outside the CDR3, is DAGVTQSPTHLIKTRGQQVTLRCSPISGHKSVSWYQQVLGQGPQFIFQYYEKEERGRGNFPDRFSARQFPNYSSELNVNALLLGDSALYLCASSFRETGGVTQQYFGPGTRLTVT.

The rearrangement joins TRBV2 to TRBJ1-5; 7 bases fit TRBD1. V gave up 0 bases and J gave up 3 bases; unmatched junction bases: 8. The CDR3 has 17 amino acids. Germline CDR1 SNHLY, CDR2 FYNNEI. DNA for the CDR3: TGTGCCAGCAGTGAAGCAGGGGGGACAGCATACAATCAGCCCCAGCATTTT. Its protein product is CASSEAGGTAYNQPQHF.

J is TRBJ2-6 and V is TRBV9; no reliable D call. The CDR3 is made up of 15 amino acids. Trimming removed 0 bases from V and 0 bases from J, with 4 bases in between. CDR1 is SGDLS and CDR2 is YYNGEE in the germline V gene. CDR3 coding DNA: TGTGCCAGCAGCGTAGATAACTCTGGGGCCAACGTCCTGACTTTC. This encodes CASSVDNSGANVLTF.

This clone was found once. The CDR3 nucleotides read TGTGCCAGCAGTCCCCGGGACAGGGGTTTTCAAGAGACCCAGTACTTC. Translated: CASSPRDRGFQETQYF. The rearrangement links TRBV2 to TRBJ2-5; 10 bases match TRBD1. V was clipped by 5 bases and J by 2 bases; unmatched bases: 8. Germline V gene data show CDR1 as SNHLY and CDR2 as FYNNEI. The CDR3 is made up of 16 amino acids.

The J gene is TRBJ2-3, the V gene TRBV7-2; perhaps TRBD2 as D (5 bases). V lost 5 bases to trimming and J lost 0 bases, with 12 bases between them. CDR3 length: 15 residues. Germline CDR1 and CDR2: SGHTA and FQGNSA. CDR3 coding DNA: TGTGCCAGCAGCCCACCGGGGTTTAGCACAGATACGCAGTATTTT. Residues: CASSPPGFSTDTQYF.

Here the CDR3 DNA reads TGTGCCAGCAGCTTATACGGATCGGAGCCCCAGTACTTC. Its protein product is CASSLYGSEPQYF. The rearrangement uses TRBV11-3 and TRBJ2-5; no definite D call. This CDR3 comprises 13 residues. V lost 2 bases and J lost 9, with 13 bases in between. Germline V gene sequence: CDR1 SGHNT, CDR2 YENEEA. The full variable domain, completed using reference TRBV11-3 and TRBJ2-5, is EAGVVQSPRYKIIEKKQPVAFWCNPISGHNTLYWYLQNLGQGPELLIRYENEEAVDDSQLPKDRFSAERLKGVDSTLKIQPAELGDSAVYLCASSLYGSEPQYFGPGTRLLVL.

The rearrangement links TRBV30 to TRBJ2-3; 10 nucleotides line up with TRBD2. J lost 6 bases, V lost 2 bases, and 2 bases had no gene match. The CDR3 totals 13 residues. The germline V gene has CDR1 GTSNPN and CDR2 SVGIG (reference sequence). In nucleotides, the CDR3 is TGTGCCTGGAGTAAAGCGGGGGGGGATACGCAGTATTTT. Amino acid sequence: CAWSKAGGDTQYF.

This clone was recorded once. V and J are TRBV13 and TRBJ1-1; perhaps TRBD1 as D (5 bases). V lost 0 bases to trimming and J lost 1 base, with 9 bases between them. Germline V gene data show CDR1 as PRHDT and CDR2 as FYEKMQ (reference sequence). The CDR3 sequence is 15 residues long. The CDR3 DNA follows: TGTGCCAGCAGCTTAGGGGGCAGGGCGAACACTGAAGCTTTCTTT. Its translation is CASSLGGRANTEAFF.

Here the CDR3 DNA reads TGTGCCAGCAGCCAAGTTAGCGTCACCGGGGAGCTGTTTTTT. Its protein is CASSQVSVTGELFF. The rearrangement joins TRBV4-2 to TRBJ2-2, with D perhaps matching TRBD2 (5 bases). CDR3 length: 14 residues. Trimming shortened V by 1 base and J by 4 bases, and 7 bases separated the two germline ends. Germline V gene data show CDR1 as LGHNA and CDR2 as YNFKEQ.

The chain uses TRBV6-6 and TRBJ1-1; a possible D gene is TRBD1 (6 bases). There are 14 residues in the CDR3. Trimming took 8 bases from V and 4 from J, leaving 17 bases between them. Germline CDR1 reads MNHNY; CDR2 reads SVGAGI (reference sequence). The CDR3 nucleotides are TGTGCCAGCGGCGCAGGGGACGTGGGCACTGAAGCTTTCTTT. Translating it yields CASGAGDVGTEAFF.

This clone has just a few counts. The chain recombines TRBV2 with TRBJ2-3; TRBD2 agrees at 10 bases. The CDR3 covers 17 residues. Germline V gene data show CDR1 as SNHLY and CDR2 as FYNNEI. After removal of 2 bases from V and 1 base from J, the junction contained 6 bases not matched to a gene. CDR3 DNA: TGTGCCAGCAGTGAAAGAGGGAGCGGGGGGGGCACAGATACGCAGTATTTT. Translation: CASSERGSGGGTDTQYF.

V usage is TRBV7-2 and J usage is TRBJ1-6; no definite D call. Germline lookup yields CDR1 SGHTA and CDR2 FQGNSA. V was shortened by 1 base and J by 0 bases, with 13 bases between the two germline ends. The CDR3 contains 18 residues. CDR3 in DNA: TGTGCCAGCAGCTTAGGGGCCATAACGAGCTCCTATAATTCACCCCTCCACTTT. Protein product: CASSLGAITSSYNSPLHF.

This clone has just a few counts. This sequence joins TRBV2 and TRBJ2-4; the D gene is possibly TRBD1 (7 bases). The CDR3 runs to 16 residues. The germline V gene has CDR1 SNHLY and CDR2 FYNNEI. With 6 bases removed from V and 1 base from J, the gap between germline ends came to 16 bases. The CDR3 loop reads CASRRGTARAKNIQYF. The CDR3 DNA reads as TGTGCCAGCAGGCGCGGGACAGCGAGGGCCAAAAACATTCAGTACTTC.

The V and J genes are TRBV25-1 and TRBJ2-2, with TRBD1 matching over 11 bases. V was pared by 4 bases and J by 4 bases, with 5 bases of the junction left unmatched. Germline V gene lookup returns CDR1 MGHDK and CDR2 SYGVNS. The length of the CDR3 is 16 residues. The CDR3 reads CASSVGTGGATGELFF. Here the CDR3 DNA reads TGTGCCAGCAGTGTTGGGACAGGGGGAGCCACCGGGGAGCTGTTTTTT. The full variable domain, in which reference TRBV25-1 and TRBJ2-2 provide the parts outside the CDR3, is EADIYQTPRYLVIGTGKKITLECSQTMGHDKMYWYQQDPGMELHLIHYSYGVNSTEKGDLSSESTVSRIRTEHFPLTLESARPSHTSQYLCASSVGTGGATGELFFGEGSRLTVL.

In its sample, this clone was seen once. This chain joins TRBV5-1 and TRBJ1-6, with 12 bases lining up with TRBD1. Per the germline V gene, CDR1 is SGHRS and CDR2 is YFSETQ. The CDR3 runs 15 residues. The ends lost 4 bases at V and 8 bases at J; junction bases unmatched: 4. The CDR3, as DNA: TGCGCCAGCAGCCTTGGGACAGGGGGCGATTCACCCCTCCACTTT. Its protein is CASSLGTGGDSPLHF.

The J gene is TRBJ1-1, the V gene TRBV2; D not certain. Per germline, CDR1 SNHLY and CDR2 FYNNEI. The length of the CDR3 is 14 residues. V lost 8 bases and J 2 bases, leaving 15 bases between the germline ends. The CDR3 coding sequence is TGTGCCAGCGACGGGAGGGCCCCAAACACTGAAGCTTTCTTT. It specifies CASDGRAPNTEAFF. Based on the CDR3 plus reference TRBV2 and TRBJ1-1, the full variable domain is EPEVTQTPSHQVTQMGQEVILRCVPISNHLYFYWYRQILGQKVEFLVSFYNNEISEKSEIFDDQFSVERPDGSNFTLKIRSTKLEDSAMYFCASDGRAPNTEAFFGQGTRLTVV.

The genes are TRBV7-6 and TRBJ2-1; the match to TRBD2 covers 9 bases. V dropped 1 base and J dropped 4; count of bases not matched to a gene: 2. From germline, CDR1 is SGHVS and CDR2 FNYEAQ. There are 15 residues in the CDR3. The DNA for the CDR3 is TGTGCCAGCAGCTTAGGAGCGGGGGGATACAATGAGCAGTTCTTC. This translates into CASSLGAGGYNEQFF.

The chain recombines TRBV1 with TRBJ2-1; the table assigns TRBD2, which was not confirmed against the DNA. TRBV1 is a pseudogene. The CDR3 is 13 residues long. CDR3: CTSTRGAQNEQFF. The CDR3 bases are TGCACCAGCACACGGGGGGCGCAGAATGAGCAGTTCTTC.